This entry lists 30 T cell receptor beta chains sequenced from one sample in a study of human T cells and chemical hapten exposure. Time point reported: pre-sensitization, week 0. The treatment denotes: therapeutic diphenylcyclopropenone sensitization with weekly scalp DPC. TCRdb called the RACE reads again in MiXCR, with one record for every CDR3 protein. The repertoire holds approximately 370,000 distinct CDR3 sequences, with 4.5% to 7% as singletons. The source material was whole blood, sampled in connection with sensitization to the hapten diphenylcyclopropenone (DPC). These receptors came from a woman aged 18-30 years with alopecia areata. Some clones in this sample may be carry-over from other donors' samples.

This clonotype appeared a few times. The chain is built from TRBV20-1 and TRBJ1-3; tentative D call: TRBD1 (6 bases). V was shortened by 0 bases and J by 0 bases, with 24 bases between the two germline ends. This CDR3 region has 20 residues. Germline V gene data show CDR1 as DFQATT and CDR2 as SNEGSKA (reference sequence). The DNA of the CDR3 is TGCAGTGCTAGAGATGAAGGACAGACAACAATTTTAAGCTCTGGAAACACCATATATTTT. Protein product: CSARDEGQTTILSSGNTIYF.

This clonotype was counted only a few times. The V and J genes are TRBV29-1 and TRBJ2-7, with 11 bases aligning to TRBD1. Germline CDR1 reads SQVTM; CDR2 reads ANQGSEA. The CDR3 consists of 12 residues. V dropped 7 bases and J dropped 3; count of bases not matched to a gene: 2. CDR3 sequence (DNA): TGCAGCGGGGGACAGGGGGACTACGAGCAGTACTTC. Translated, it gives CSGGQGDYEQYF.

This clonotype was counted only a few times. The CDR3 DNA reads as TGTGCCAGCAGCCCGGGACAGAGCACCGGGGAGCTGTTTTTT. Residues: CASSPGQSTGELFF. The chain joins TRBV6-5 to TRBJ2-2; 7 positions agree with TRBD1. There are 14 residues in the CDR3. Trimming took 6 bases from V and 4 from J; bases not matched to a gene: 5. Germline loops: CDR1 MNHEY, CDR2 SVGAGI.

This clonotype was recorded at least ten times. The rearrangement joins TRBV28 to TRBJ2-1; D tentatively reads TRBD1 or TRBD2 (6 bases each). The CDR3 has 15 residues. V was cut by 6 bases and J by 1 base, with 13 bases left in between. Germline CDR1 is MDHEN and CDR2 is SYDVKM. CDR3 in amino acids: CASRGLGGSYNEQFF. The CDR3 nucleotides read TGTGCCAGCAGGGGTTTAGGGGGGTCCTACAATGAGCAGTTCTTC.

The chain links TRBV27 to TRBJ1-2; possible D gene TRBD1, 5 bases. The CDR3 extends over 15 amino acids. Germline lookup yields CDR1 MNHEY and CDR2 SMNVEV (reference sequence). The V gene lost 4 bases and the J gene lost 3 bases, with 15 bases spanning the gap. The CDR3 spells CASSSRGDFDYGYTF. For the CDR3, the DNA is TGTGCCAGCAGTTCTAGAGGGGATTTTGACTATGGCTACACCTTC.

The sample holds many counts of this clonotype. In nucleotides, the CDR3 is TGTGCCAGCAGTTCAGCAACACCATCTAACTATGGCTACACCTTC. Residues: CASSSATPSNYGYTF. The rearrangement joins TRBV28 to TRBJ1-2; D not certain. Germline lookup yields CDR1 MDHEN and CDR2 SYDVKM. The CDR3 covers 15 residues. V lost 4 bases, J lost 0 bases, and 12 bases lay in between.

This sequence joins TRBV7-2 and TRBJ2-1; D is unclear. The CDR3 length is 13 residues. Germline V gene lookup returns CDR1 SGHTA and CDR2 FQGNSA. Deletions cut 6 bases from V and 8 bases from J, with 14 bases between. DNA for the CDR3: TGTGCCAGCAGAAAAAGATCCGACGATGAGCAGTTCTTC. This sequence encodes CASRKRSDDEQFF.

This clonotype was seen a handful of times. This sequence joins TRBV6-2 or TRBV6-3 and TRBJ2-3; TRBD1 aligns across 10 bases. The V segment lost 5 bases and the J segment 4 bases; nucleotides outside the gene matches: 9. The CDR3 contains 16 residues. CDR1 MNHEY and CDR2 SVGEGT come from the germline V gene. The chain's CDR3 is CASSTRTGGVADTQYF. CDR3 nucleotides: TGTGCCAGCAGTACTAGGACAGGGGGAGTCGCAGATACGCAGTATTTT.

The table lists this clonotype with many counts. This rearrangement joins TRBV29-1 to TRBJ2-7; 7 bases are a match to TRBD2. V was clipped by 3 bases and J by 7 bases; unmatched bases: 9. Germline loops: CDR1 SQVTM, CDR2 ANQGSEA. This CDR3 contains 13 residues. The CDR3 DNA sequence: TGCAGCGTTGATAGGCGAGGGGAGGGAGAGCAGTACTTC. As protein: CSVDRRGEGEQYF.

DNA of the CDR3: TGTGCCAGCAGTTGGGGGACAGGGTTCTACGAGCAGTACTTC. Amino acids: CASSWGTGFYEQYF. V usage is TRBV6-2 or TRBV6-3 and J usage is TRBJ2-7; 9 positions agree with TRBD1. V lost 4 bases and J lost 3; bases outside the gene matches: 4. The CDR3 length is 14 residues. The germline CDR1 and CDR2 sequences are MNHEY and SVGEGT.

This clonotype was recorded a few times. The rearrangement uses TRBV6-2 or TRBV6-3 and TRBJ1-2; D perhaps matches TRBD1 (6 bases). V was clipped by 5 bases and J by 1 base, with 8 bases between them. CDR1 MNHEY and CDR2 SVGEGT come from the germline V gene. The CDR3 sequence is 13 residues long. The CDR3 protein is CASSRTVNYGYTF. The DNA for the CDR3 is TGTGCCAGCAGTCGGACAGTTAACTATGGCTACACCTTC.

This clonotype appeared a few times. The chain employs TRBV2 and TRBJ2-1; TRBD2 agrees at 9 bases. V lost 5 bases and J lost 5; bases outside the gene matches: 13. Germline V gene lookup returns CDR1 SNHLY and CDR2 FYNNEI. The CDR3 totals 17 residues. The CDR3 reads CASSIRIGSGGNNEQFF. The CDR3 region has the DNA TGTGCCAGCAGTATTCGCATTGGGAGCGGGGGGAACAATGAGCAGTTCTTC.

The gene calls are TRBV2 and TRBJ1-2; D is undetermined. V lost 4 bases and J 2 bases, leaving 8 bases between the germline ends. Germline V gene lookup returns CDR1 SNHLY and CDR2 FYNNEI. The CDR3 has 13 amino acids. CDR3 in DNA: TGTGCCAGCAGTGCCGCAGTCAACTATGGCTACACCTTC. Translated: CASSAAVNYGYTF.

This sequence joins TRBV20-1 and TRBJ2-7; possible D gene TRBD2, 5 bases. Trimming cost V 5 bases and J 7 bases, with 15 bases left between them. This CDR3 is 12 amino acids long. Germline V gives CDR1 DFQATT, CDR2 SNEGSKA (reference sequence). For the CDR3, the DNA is TGCAGTGCTGCCGATCTGGAGGAAGAGCAGTACTTC. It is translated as CSAADLEEEQYF.

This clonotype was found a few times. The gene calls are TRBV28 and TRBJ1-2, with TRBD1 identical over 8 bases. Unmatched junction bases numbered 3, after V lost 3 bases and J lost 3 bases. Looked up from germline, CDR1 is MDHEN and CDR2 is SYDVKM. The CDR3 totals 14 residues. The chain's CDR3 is CASSFTGGHYGYTF. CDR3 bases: TGTGCCAGCAGTTTTACAGGGGGACACTATGGCTACACCTTC.

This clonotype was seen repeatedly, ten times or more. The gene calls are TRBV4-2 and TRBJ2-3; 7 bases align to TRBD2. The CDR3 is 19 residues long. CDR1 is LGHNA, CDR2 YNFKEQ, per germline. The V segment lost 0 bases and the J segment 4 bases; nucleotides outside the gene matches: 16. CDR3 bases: TGTGCCAGCAGCCAAGAGGGGAGACTAGCCCTCCTCCCCCCAGATACGCAGTATTTT. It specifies CASSQEGRLALLPPDTQYF.

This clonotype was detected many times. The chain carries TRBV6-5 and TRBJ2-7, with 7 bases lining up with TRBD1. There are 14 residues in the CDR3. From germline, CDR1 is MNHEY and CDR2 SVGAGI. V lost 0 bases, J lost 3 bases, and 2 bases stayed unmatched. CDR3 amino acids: CASSYSAGGYEQYF. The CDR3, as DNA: TGTGCCAGCAGTTACTCGGCAGGGGGCTACGAGCAGTACTTC.

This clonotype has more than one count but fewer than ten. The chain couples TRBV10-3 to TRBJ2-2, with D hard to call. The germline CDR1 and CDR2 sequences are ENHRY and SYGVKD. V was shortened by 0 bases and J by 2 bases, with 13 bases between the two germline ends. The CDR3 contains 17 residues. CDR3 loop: CAISESSSKTNTGELFF. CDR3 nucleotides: TGTGCCATCAGTGAGTCGTCCAGCAAGACCAACACCGGGGAGCTGTTTTTT.

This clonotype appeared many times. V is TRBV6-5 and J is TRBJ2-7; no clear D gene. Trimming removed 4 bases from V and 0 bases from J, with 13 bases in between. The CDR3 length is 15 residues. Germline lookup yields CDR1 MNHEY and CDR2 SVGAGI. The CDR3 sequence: CASSSTDGSSYEQYF. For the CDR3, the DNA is TGTGCCAGCAGTTCCACCGACGGAAGCTCCTACGAGCAGTACTTC.

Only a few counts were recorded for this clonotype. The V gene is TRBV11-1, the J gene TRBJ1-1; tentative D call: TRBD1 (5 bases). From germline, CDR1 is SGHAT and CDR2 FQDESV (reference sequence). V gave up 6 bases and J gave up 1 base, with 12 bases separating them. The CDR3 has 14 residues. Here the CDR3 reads CASRSGGPNTEAFF. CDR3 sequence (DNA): TGTGCCAGCAGGTCCGGGGGACCGAACACTGAAGCTTTCTTT.

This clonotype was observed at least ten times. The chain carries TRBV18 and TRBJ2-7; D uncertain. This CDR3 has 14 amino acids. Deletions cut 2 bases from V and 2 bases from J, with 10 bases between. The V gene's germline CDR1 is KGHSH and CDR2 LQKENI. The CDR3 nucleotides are TGTGCCAGCTCACCAGAAATGGATACCTACGAGCAGTACTTC. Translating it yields CASSPEMDTYEQYF.

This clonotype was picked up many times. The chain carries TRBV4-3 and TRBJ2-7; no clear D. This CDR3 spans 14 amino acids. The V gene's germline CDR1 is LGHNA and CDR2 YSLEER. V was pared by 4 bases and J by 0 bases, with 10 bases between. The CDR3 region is CASSPPGASYEQYF. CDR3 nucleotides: TGCGCCAGCAGCCCTCCAGGTGCCTCCTACGAGCAGTACTTC.

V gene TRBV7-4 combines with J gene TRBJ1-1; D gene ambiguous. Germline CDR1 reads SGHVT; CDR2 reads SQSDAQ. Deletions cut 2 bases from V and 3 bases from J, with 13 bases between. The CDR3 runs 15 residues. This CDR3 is CASSLRWGVDTEAFF. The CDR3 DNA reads TGTGCCAGCAGCTTAAGATGGGGAGTGGACACTGAAGCTTTCTTT.

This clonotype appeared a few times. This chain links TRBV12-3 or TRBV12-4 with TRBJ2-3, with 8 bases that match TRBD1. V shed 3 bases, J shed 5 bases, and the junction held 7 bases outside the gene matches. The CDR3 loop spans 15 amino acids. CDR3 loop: CASSLLQGAIDTQYF. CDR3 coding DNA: TGTGCCAGCAGTTTGTTGCAGGGGGCAATAGATACGCAGTATTTT.

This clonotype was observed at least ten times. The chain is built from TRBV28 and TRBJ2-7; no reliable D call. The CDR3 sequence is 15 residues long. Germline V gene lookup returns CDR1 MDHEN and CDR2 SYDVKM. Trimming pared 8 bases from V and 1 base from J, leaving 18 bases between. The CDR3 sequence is CASWAPSMPSYEQYF. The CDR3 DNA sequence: TGTGCCAGCTGGGCCCCGTCGATGCCGTCCTACGAGCAGTACTTC.

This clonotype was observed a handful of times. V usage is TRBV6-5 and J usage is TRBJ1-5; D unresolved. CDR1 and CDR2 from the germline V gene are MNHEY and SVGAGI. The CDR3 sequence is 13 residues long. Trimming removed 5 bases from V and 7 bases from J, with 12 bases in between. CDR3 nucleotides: TGTGCCAGCAGTCCGACCCTAGGGCAGCCCCAGCATTTT. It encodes CASSPTLGQPQHF.

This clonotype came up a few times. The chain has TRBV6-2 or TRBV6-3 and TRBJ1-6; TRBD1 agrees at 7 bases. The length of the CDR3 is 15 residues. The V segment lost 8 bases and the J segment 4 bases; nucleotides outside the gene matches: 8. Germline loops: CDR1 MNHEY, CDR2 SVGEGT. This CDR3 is CASSDQTGYNSPLHF. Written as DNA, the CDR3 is TGTGCCAGCTCCGACCAGACAGGGTATAATTCACCCCTCCACTTT.

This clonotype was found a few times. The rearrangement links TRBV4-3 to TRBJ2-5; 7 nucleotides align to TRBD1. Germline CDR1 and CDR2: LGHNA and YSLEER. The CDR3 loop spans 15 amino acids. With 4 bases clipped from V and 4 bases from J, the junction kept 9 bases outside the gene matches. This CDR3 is CASSRATGRRETQYF. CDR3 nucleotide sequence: TGCGCCAGCAGCCGAGCGACAGGGCGGCGAGAGACCCAGTACTTC.

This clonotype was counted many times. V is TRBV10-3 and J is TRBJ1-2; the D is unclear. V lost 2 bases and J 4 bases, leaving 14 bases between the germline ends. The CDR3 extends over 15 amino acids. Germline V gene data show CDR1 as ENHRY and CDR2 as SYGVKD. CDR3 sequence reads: CAISERGLHSYGYTF. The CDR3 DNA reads TGTGCCATCAGTGAGCGAGGGCTTCATAGCTATGGCTACACCTTC.

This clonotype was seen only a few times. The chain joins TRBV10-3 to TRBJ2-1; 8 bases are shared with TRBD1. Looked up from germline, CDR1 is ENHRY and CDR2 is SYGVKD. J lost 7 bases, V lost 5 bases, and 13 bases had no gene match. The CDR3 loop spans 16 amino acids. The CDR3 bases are TGTGCCATCAGTCTCTTGACAGGGGCCGCGACGAATGAGCAGTTCTTC. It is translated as CAISLLTGAATNEQFF.